These 31 T cell receptor beta chains originate from one sample sequenced in a study of blood T cell repertoires in COVID-19. Here immunoSEQ multiplex PCR was the method, and the copy in TCRdb shows in-frame clones only, minus some. The sample contains about 160,000 clones, over 80% of which appear only once. Sequenced material: peripheral blood. These receptors originate from a man older than 75 with acute or convalescent COVID-19.

This rearrangement joins TRBV5-4 to TRBJ1-2; possible D gene TRBD1, 6 bases. Germline assignment: CDR1 SGHNT and CDR2 YYREEE (reference sequence). V was shortened by 4 bases and J by 0 bases, with 10 bases between the two germline ends. CDR3 length: 14 residues. CDR3 nucleotide sequence: TGTGCCAGCAGCACGGGACAAGCTAACTATGGCTACACCTTC. This sequence encodes CASSTGQANYGYTF. Supplemented by reference TRBV5-4 and TRBJ1-2, the full variable domain reads ETGVTQSPTHLIKTRGQQVTLRCSSQSGHNTVSWYQQALGQGPQFIFQYYREEENGRGNFPPRFSGLQFPNYSSELNVNALELDDSALYLCASSTGQANYGYTFGSGTRLTVV.

This sequence joins TRBV12-2 and TRBJ1-5. TRBV12-2 is shown as a pseudogene. The CDR3 contains 14 residues. The CDR3 sequence: CASRLAYGNQPQHF. Here the CDR3 DNA reads TGTGCAAGTCGCTTAGCGTACGGGAATCAGCCCCAGCATTTT.

V is TRBV4-2 and J is TRBJ2-2, with 11 bases identical to TRBD2. The CDR3 sequence is 17 residues long. Germline trimming cut 1 base from V and 5 bases from J; bases unmatched to any gene: 6. CDR1 is LGHNA, CDR2 YNFKEQ, per germline. The CDR3 coding sequence is TGTGCCAGCAGCCAAGCCTTAGCGGGAGGGCCTACCGGGGAGCTGTTTTTT. Amino acid sequence: CASSQALAGGPTGELFF.

This clone was found a few times. The chain recombines TRBV28 with TRBJ1-1, with D possibly being TRBD1 (5 bases). This CDR3 comprises 17 residues. Per the germline V gene, CDR1 is MDHEN and CDR2 is SYDVKM. Trimming removed 2 bases at V and 1 base at J, with 17 bases between. Written as DNA, the CDR3 is TGTGCCAGCAGTTTAGGGGGGTTCGGGTTTTCGAACACTGAAGCTTTCTTT. This codes for CASSLGGFGFSNTEAFF.

This rearrangement joins TRBV30 to TRBJ1-4; D is uncertain. With 0 bases removed from V and 5 bases from J, the gap between germline ends came to 7 bases. Germline V gene sequence: CDR1 GTSNPN, CDR2 SVGIG (reference sequence). CDR3 length: 13 amino acids. The CDR3 DNA reads as TGTGCCTGGAGTGTACTAGACAATGAAAAACTGTTTTTT. The encoded protein is CAWSVLDNEKLFF.

This rearrangement joins TRBV10-3 to TRBJ1-1, with TRBD1 matching 8 bases. The CDR3 contains 13 residues. With 6 bases clipped from V and 1 base from J, the junction kept 1 base outside the gene matches. Germline-derived CDR1 and CDR2 are ENHRY and SYGVKD. The CDR3 is CAIRDRENTEAFF. The CDR3 DNA is TGTGCCATCAGGGACAGGGAGAACACTGAAGCTTTCTTT.

This sequence joins TRBV5-1 and TRBJ2-3, with TRBD2 matching over 8 bases. CDR3 length equals 17 residues. Trimming at V came to 0 bases and at J to 4 bases, leaving 10 bases not matched to a gene. Germline V gives CDR1 SGHRS, CDR2 YFSETQ. For the CDR3, the DNA is TGCGCCAGCAGCTTGGCGCAAGGGGGACTAGTTGCAGATACGCAGTATTTT. As protein: CASSLAQGGLVADTQYF.

The J gene is TRBJ1-5, the V gene TRBV28; 7 bases are a match to TRBD1. CDR1 and CDR2 from the germline V gene are MDHEN and SYDVKM. The CDR3 contains 15 residues. Trimming at V came to 5 bases and at J to 6 bases, leaving 10 bases not matched to a gene. Here the CDR3 DNA reads TGTGCCAGCAGTGCCTCACAGGGGACCGGTCAGCCCCAGCATTTT. As protein: CASSASQGTGQPQHF.

The chain employs TRBV19 and TRBJ1-5; the D is unclear. Per germline, CDR1 LNHDA and CDR2 SQIVND (reference sequence). The CDR3 spans 15 residues. V was pared by 5 bases and J by 0 bases, with 11 bases between. CDR3 sequence (DNA): TGTGCCAGTAGTTACTCCGGGGTTAGCAATCAGCCCCAGCATTTT. It codes for CASSYSGVSNQPQHF.

The rearrangement uses TRBV27 and TRBJ1-3, with D maybe TRBD1 (5 bases). The germline CDR1 and CDR2 sequences are MNHEY and SMNVEV (reference sequence). Trimming took off 6 bases at V and 1 base at J, with 13 bases between the two ends. The length of the CDR3 is 15 residues. In DNA, the CDR3 is TGTGCCAGCAGCCCTTGGGGGGGGTCTGGAAACACCATATATTTT. It encodes CASSPWGGSGNTIYF.

V usage is TRBV3-1 (or the pseudogene TRBV3-2) and J usage is TRBJ2-3; TRBD2 matches at 10 bases. Germline CDR1 and CDR2: LGHDT and YNNKEL (reference sequence). The trim removed 2 bases at V and 6 bases at J, leaving 8 bases unmatched. This CDR3 region has 16 residues. CDR3 region: CASSQPLAGEGDTQYF. For the CDR3, the DNA is TGTGCCAGCAGCCAACCTCTAGCGGGGGAAGGGGATACGCAGTATTTT.

This chain connects TRBV29-1 to TRBJ2-3; 13 bases fit TRBD2. The CDR3 covers 13 residues. The ends lost 6 bases at V and 6 bases at J; junction bases unmatched: 3. In germline, CDR1 is SQVTM, CDR2 ANQGSEA. The chain's CDR3 is CSVGTSGADTQYF. Written as DNA, the CDR3 is TGCAGCGTGGGGACTAGCGGGGCCGATACGCAGTATTTT.

This chain connects TRBV27 to TRBJ1-4, with 7 bases aligning to TRBD1. The V gene's germline CDR1 is MNHEY and CDR2 SMNVEV (reference sequence). The CDR3 length is 15 residues. The trim removed 3 bases at V and 7 bases at J, leaving 8 bases unmatched. CDR3 coding DNA: TGTGCCAGCAGTTTTGACAGGGTACGGGGTGAAAAACTGTTTTTT. It codes for CASSFDRVRGEKLFF.

The CDR3 spells CASSEYIHEQYF. CDR3 DNA: TGTGCCAGCAGTGAATACATCCACGAGCAGTACTTC. The chain recombines TRBV25-1 with TRBJ2-7; D gene uncertain. This CDR3 spans 12 amino acids. Germline V gene sequence: CDR1 MGHDK, CDR2 SYGVNS. The V end was cut by 0 bases, the J end by 5 bases, with 5 bases between.

For this clone: The same CDR3 can be traced to other DNA sequences in this sample. V and J are TRBV9 and TRBJ2-1; D is unresolved. Germline V gene lookup returns CDR1 SGDLS and CDR2 YYNGEE. The CDR3 covers 15 residues. The V gene lost 0 bases and the J gene lost 0 bases, with 7 bases spanning the gap. The CDR3 sequence: CASSVGPSSYNEQFF. CDR3 coding DNA: TGTGCCAGCAGCGTAGGGCCGTCCTCCTACAATGAGCAGTTCTTC.

This chain connects TRBV27 to TRBJ1-2; 7 nucleotides agree with TRBD1. There are 15 residues in the CDR3. The germline CDR1 and CDR2 sequences are MNHEY and SMNVEV (reference sequence). Unmatched junction bases numbered 14, after V lost 10 bases and J lost 3 bases. The CDR3 sequence: CATTKGTGAHYGYTF. CDR3 DNA: TGTGCCACCACAAAGGGAACAGGGGCCCACTATGGCTACACCTTC.

This clone was counted only a few times. The chain employs TRBV7-2 and TRBJ1-2, with 8 bases lining up with TRBD1. V shed 0 bases, J shed 4 bases, and the junction held 4 bases outside the gene matches. The CDR3 has 15 amino acids. Germline assignment: CDR1 SGHTA and CDR2 FQGNSA. CDR3 in amino acids: CASSLAGQGSYGYTF. In DNA, the CDR3 is TGTGCCAGCAGCTTAGCTGGACAGGGTAGCTATGGCTACACCTTC.

The chain couples TRBV28 to TRBJ2-7, with 11 bases aligning to TRBD1. This CDR3 has 15 amino acids. Germline CDR1 and CDR2: MDHEN and SYDVKM. With 7 bases clipped from V and 3 bases from J, the junction kept 8 bases outside the gene matches. CDR3 residues: CASTIGGTGGYEQYF. In nucleotides, the CDR3 is TGTGCCAGCACCATAGGAGGGACAGGGGGCTACGAGCAGTACTTC.

The gene calls are TRBV30 and TRBJ1-2; a weak D match, TRBD1 (6 bases). Germline loops: CDR1 GTSNPN, CDR2 SVGIG (reference sequence). This CDR3 comprises 12 residues. Trimming left V 5 bases short and J 5 bases short, with 12 bases between. The CDR3 loop is CAWVRDTYGYTF. The CDR3 DNA reads TGTGCCTGGGTCCGGGACACGTATGGCTACACCTTC.

This clone was counted a single time. The CDR3, as DNA: TGCGCCAGCAGCCAAACGGGACTTACAAATGAAAAACTGTTTTTT. This sequence encodes CASSQTGLTNEKLFF. The J gene is TRBJ1-4, the V gene TRBV5-1, with D tentatively TRBD1 (5 bases). The CDR3 totals 15 residues. Germline V gene sequence: CDR1 SGHRS, CDR2 YFSETQ. Trimming shortened V by 4 bases and J by 5 bases, and 15 bases separated the two germline ends. Looking up the rest from reference TRBV5-1 and TRBJ1-4 gives the full variable domain: KAGVTQTPRYLIKTRGQQVTLSCSPISGHRSVSWYQQTPGQGLQFLFEYFSETQRNKGNFPGRFSGRQFSNSRSEMNVSTLELGDSALYLCASSQTGLTNEKLFFGSGTQLSVL.

The V and J genes are TRBV30 and TRBJ1-2; D perhaps matches TRBD1 (5 bases). The CDR3 loop spans 13 amino acids. Trimming took off 3 bases at V and 6 bases at J, with 14 bases between the two ends. The germline V gene encodes CDR1 GTSNPN and CDR2 SVGIG (reference sequence). CDR3 nucleotides: TGTGCCTGGAGCGACGGTCCCAGGGATGGCTACACCTTC. Its protein product is CAWSDGPRDGYTF.

CDR3 nucleotide sequence: TGTGCCAGCAGCTTAACGCTTGCGGGAGCATACGAGCAGTACTTC. Amino acids: CASSLTLAGAYEQYF. The chain combines TRBV7-3 with TRBJ2-7, with TRBD2 identical over 7 bases. CDR1 is SGHTA and CDR2 is FQGTGA in the germline V gene. This CDR3 is built from 15 residues. With V trimmed by 0 bases and J by 4 bases, 6 bases remained unmatched.

The chain couples TRBV3-1 (or the pseudogene TRBV3-2) to TRBJ2-5, with D perhaps TRBD2 (5 bases). The CDR3 contains 13 residues. Germline CDR1 is LGHDT and CDR2 is YNNKEL (reference sequence). The V end was cut by 4 bases, the J end by 5 bases, with 11 bases between. CDR3 amino acids: CASSRLGVETQYF. The CDR3 nucleotides read TGTGCCAGCAGCCGCCTGGGAGTGGAGACCCAGTACTTC.

V and J are TRBV28 and TRBJ1-2; tentatively, D is TRBD1 (5 bases). The CDR3 consists of 12 residues. V was clipped by 5 bases and J by 8 bases, with 12 bases between them. CDR1 is MDHEN and CDR2 is SYDVKM in the germline V gene. CDR3 nucleotides: TGTGCCAGCAGTGGGGCGGGGTGGGGCTACACCTTC. It codes for CASSGAGWGYTF.

The chain employs TRBV4-1 and TRBJ2-1, with D unclear. This CDR3 has 12 amino acids. Looked up from germline, CDR1 is MGHRA and CDR2 is YSYEKL. The V gene lost 0 bases and the J gene lost 9 bases, with 6 bases spanning the gap. The CDR3 coding sequence is TGCGCCAGCAGCCAAGAGGTCGGTGAGCAGTTCTTC. Its protein product is CASSQEVGEQFF.

The chain recombines TRBV10-2 with TRBJ2-5; TRBD2 aligns across 11 bases. This CDR3 is built from 13 residues. The junction had 3 bases not matched to a gene; V was cut back by 7 bases and J by 5 bases. CDR1 is WSHSY, CDR2 SAAADI, per germline. CDR3 sequence: CASKLAGVETQYF. DNA for the CDR3: TGCGCCAGCAAACTAGCGGGAGTTGAGACCCAGTACTTC.

The chain links TRBV11-2 to TRBJ2-1; TRBD2 matches at 12 bases. The trim removed 4 bases at V and 7 bases at J, leaving 11 bases unmatched. This CDR3 has 17 amino acids. Germline V lookup: CDR1 SGHAT, CDR2 FQNNGV. The CDR3 coding sequence is TGTGCCAGCAGCTCGCCTAGCGGGAGGGTTTCAATGAATGAGCAGTTCTTC. Translating it yields CASSSPSGRVSMNEQFF.

Turning to this clone: The sample has other DNA sequences that encode this CDR3 too. This rearrangement joins TRBV5-1 to TRBJ2-7; D may be TRBD1 (6 bases). The CDR3 has 13 amino acids. Trimming stripped 4 bases from V and 1 base from J, with 9 bases between. Per germline, CDR1 SGHRS and CDR2 YFSETQ. This CDR3 reads CASSLDRSYEQYF. CDR3 coding DNA: TGCGCCAGCAGCCTCGACAGGTCCTACGAGCAGTACTTC.

Remarks on this clone: Mismatch with germline at one junction end may stem from a read error. This chain connects TRBV7-7 to TRBJ2-7, with D possibly TRBD2 on 6 matching bases. The CDR3 has 13 amino acids. Germline loops: CDR1 SSHAT, CDR2 FNYEAQ (reference sequence). The CDR3 loop is CASSRKAGNEQYF. DNA for the CDR3: TGTGCTAGCAGCCGAAAGGCGGGAAACGAGCAGTACTTC.

The J gene is TRBJ2-5, the V gene TRBV5-4; TRBD2 matches 7 bases. This CDR3 is built from 15 residues. The V gene's germline CDR1 is SGHNT and CDR2 YYREEE (reference sequence). V was pared by 3 bases and J by 5 bases, with 10 bases of the junction left unmatched. The CDR3 here is CASSSPGREMETQYF. In DNA form, the CDR3 reads TGTGCCAGCAGCTCTCCGGGGCGGGAGATGGAGACCCAGTACTTC.

V gene TRBV4-1 combines with J gene TRBJ2-1; TRBD2 matches at 8 bases. Germline V gene data show CDR1 as MGHRA and CDR2 as YSYEKL. The ends lost 4 bases at V and 8 bases at J; junction bases unmatched: 22. The CDR3 has 19 residues. This CDR3 reads CASSRIAAPGTRNPYEQFF. CDR3 nucleotides: TGCGCCAGCAGCCGAATTGCGGCGCCCGGGACTAGGAACCCGTATGAGCAGTTCTTC.